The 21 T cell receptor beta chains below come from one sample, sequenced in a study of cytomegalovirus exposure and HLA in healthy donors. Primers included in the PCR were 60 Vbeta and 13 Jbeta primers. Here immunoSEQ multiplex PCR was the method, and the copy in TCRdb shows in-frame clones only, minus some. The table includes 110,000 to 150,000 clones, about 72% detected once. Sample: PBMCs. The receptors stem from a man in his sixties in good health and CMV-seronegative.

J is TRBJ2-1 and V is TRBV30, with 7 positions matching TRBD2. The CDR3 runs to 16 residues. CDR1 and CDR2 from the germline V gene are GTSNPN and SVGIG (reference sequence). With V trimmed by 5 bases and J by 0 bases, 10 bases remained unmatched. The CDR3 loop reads CAWGRGRASSYNEQFF. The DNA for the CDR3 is TGTGCCTGGGGTCGGGGGAGGGCGAGCTCCTACAATGAGCAGTTCTTC.

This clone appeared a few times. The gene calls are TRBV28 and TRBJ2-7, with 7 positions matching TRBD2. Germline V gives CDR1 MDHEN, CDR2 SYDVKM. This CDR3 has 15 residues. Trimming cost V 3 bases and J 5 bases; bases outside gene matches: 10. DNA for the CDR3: TGTGCCAGCAGTTTGTCGGGAGGCCCATACCACGAGCAGTACTTC. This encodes CASSLSGGPYHEQYF.

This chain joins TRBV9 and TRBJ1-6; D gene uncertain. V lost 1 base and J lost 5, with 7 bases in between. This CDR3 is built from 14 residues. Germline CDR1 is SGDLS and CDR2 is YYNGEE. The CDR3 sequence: CASSVLQDNSPLHF. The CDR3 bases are TGTGCCAGCAGCGTACTGCAGGATAATTCACCCCTCCACTTT.

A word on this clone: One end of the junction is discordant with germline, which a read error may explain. The CDR3 loop is CSSSSGSSYEQYF. Here the CDR3 DNA reads TGTTCCAGCAGCTCGGGGAGCTCCTACGAGCAGTACTTC. The chain combines TRBV7-9 with TRBJ2-7, with a possible D match to TRBD2 (5 bases). Germline loops: CDR1 SEHNR, CDR2 FQNEAQ (reference sequence). CDR3 length: 13 amino acids.

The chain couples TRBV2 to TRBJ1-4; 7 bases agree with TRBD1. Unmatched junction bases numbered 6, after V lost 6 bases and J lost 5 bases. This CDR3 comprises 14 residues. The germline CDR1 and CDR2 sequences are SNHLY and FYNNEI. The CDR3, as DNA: TGTGCCAGCAGGCAGGGGGTCCAGAATGAAAAACTGTTTTTT. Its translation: CASRQGVQNEKLFF.

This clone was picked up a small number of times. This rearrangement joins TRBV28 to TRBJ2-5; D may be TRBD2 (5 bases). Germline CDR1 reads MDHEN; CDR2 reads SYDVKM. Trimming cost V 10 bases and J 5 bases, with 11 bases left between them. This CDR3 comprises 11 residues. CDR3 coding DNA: TGTGCCACCTCGGCTAGCGAGACCCAGTACTTC. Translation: CATSASETQYF.

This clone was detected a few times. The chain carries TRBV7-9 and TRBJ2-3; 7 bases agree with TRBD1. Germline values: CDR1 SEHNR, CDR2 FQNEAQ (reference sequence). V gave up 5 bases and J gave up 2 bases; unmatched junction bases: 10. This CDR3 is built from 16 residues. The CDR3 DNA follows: TGTGCCAGCAGCCTGGACAGGTTGGGGCTCACAGATACGCAGTATTTT. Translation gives CASSLDRLGLTDTQYF. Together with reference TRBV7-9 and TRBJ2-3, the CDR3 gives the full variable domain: DTGVSQNPRHKITKRGQNVTFRCDPISEHNRLYWYRQTLGQGPEFLTYFQNEAQLEKSRLLSDRFSAERPKGSFSTLEIQRTEQGDSAMYLCASSLDRLGLTDTQYFGPGTRLTVL.

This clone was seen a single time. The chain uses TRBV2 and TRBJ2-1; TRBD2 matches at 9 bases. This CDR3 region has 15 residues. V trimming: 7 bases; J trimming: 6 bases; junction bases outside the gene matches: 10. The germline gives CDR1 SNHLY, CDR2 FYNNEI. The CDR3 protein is CASTSPGLASNEQFF. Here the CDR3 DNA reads TGTGCCAGCACCTCACCGGGACTAGCTAGCAATGAGCAGTTCTTC.

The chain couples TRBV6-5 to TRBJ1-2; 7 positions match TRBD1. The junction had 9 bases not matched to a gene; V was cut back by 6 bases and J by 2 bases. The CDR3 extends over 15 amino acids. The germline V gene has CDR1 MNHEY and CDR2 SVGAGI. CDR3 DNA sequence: TGTGCCAGCAGGCCTAACAGGGGCCTAAACTATGGCTACACCTTC. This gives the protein CASRPNRGLNYGYTF.

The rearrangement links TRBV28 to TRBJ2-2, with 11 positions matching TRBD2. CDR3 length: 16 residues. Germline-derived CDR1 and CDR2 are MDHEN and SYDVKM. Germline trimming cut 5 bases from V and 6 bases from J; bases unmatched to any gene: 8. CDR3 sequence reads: CASSRVVAGGPGELFF. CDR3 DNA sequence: TGTGCCAGCAGTCGAGTGGTAGCGGGAGGGCCCGGGGAGCTGTTTTTT.

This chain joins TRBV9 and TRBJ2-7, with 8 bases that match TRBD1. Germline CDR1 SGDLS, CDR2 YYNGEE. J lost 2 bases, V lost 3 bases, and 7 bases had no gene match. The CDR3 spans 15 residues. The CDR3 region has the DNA TGTGCCAGCAGCGAAGGCGGGACAGGCGCCTACGAGCAGTACTTC. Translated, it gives CASSEGGTGAYEQYF.

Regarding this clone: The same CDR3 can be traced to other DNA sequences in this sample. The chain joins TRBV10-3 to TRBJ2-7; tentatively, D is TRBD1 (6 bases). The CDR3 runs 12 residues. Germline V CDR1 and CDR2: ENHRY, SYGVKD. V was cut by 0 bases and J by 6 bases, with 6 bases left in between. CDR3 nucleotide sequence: TGTGCCATCAGTGAGTCCAGGGGCGAGCAGTACTTC. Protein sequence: CAISESRGEQYF.

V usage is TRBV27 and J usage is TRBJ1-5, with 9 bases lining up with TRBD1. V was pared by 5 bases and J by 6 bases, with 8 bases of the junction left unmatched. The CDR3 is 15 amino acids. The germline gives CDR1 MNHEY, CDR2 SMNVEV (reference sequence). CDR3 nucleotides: TGTGCCAGCAGTGACACAGGGGGCTTGGGTCAGCCCCAGCATTTT. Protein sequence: CASSDTGGLGQPQHF.

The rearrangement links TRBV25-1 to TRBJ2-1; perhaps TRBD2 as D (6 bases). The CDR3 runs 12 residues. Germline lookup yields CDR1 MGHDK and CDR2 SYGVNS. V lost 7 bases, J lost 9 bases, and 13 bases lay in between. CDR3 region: CASIRGSGEQFF. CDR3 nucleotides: TGTGCCAGCATCCGGGGGAGCGGTGAGCAGTTCTTC.

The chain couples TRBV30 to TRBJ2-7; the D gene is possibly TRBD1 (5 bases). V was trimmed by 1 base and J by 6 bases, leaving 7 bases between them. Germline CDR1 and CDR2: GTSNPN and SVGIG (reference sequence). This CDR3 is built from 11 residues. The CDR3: CAWSDRGEQYF. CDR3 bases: TGTGCCTGGAGTGATAGGGGCGAGCAGTACTTC. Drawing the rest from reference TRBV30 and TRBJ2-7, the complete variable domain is SQTIHQWPATLVQPVGSPLSLECTVEGTSNPNLYWYRQAAGRGLQLLFYSVGIGQISSEVPQNLSASRPQDRQFILSSKKLLLSDSGFYLCAWSDRGEQYFGPGTRLTVT.

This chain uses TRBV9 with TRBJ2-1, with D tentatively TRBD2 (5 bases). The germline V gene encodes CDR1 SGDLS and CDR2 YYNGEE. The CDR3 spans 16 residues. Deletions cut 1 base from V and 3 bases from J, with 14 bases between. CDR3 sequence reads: CASSVLSSGNYNEQFF. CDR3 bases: TGTGCCAGCAGCGTACTGAGCAGCGGAAACTACAATGAGCAGTTCTTC.

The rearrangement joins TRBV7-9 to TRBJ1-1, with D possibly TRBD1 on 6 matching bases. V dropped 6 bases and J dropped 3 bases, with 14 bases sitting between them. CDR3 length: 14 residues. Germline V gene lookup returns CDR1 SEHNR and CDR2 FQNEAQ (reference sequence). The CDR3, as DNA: TGTGCCAGCAGATCGACAGGAGAGTACACTGAAGCTTTCTTT. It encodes CASRSTGEYTEAFF.

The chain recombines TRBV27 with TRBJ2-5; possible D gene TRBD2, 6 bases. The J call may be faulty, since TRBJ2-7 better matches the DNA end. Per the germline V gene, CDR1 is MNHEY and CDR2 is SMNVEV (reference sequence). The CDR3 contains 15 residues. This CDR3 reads CASSRAGIVPYEQYF. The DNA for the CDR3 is TGTGCCAGCAGTCGGGCGGGAATAGTACCATACGAGCAGTACTTC.

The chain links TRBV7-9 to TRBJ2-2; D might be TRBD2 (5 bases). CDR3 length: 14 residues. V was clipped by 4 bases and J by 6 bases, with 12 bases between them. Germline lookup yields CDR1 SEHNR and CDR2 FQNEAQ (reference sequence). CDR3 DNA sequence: TGTGCCAGCAGCTCGTCCTTCGGGGCCGGGGAGCTGTTTTTT. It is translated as CASSSSFGAGELFF.

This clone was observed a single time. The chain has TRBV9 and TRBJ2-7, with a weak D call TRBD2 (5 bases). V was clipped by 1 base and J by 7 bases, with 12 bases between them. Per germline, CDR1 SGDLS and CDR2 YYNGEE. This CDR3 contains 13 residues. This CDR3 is CASSVSNSGEQYF. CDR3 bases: TGTGCCAGCAGCGTATCAAATTCGGGGGAGCAGTACTTC.

CDR3 sequence reads: CAWSVSVFSYNEQFF. The CDR3 DNA follows: TGTGCCTGGAGTGTATCGGTTTTCTCCTACAATGAGCAGTTCTTC. This chain joins TRBV30 and TRBJ2-1; D is uncertain. The CDR3 extends over 15 amino acids. V was trimmed by 0 bases and J by 0 bases, leaving 9 bases between them. Germline values: CDR1 GTSNPN, CDR2 SVGIG (reference sequence).